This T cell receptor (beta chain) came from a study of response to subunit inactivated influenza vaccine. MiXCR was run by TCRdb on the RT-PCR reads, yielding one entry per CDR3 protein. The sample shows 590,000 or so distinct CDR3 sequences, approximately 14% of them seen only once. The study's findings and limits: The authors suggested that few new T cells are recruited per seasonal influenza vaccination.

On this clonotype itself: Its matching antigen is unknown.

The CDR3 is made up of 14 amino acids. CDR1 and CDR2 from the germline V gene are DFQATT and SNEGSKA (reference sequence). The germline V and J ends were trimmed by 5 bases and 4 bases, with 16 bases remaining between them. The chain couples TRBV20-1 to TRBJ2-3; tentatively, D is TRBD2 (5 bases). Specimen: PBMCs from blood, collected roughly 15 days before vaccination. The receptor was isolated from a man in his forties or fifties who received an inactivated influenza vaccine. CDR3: CSAEGSRWSDTQYF. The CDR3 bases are TGCAGTGCTGAAGGGAGTAGGTGGTCAGATACGCAGTATTTT.